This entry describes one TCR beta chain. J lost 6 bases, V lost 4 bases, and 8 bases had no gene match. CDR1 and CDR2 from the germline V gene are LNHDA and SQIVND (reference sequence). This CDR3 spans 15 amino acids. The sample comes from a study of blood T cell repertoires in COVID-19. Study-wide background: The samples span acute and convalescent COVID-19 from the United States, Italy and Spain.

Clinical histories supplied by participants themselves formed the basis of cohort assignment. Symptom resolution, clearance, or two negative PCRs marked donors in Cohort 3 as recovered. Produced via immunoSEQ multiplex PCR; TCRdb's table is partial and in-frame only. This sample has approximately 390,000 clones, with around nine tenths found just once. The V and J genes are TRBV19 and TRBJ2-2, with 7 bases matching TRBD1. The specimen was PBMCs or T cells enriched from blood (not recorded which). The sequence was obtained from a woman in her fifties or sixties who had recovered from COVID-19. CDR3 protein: CASSKYNRGAGELFF. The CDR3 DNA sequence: TGTGCCAGTAGTAAATACAACAGGGGAGCCGGGGAGCTGTTTTTT.